This T cell receptor (beta chain) was recovered during a study of CD8 T cells in ankylosing spondylitis. This clonotype was recorded many times. TCRdb reprocessed the 5' RACE reads via MiXCR and lists one record per CDR3 protein. The sample has some 140,000 distinct CDR3 sequences, roughly 8.8% seen once; the top ten hold less than 7.5%. With V trimmed by 8 bases and J by 9 bases, 4 bases remained unmatched. Germline V gene lookup returns CDR1 SNHLY and CDR2 FYNNEI. CDR3 size: 11 residues. The sample comprised synovial fluid, either unsorted or a sorted T cell fraction (not recorded which). The clonotype comes from a male donor with ankylosing spondylitis. This chain links TRBV2 with TRBJ2-1; TRBD2 matches 7 bases. CDR3 DNA sequence: TGTGCCAGCCAGACTAGCCTTGAGCAGTTCTTC. Translated: CASQTSLEQFF.